This T cell receptor beta chain derives from a study of prognosis after radiotherapy for stage I lung cancer. Study findings and constraints: After stereotactic body radiation therapy, patients with later distant metastases showed lower Shannon entropy. There was a fall in unique TCR clone counts after stereotactic body radiation therapy, median around 9,500 versus 6,500. The question of whether the expanded TCR clones were tumor-specific was not determined.

Germline lookup yields CDR1 GTSNPN and CDR2 SVGIG (reference sequence). The V and J ends lost 3 bases and 7 bases respectively, with 7 bases between them. The CDR3 totals 11 residues. This clonotype is medium-sized. Its specificity is unknown. Template was genomic DNA; TCR beta CDR3 amplified in two multiplex PCR rounds. The authors ran first-round PCR with primers specific to each TRBV and TRBJ gene. From the multiplex PCR reads, TCRdb called clonotypes with MiXCR, one entry per CDR3 protein. Here the sample spans some 14,000 distinct CDR3 sequences, about 32% being singletons. Material: PBMCs, obtained before or after stereotactic body radiation therapy (not recorded which). The chain joins TRBV30 to TRBJ1-3; D uncertain. The sequence was collected from a donor aged 50 or older with non-small cell lung cancer. The CDR3 bases are TGTGCCTGGAGCTCCCACAACACCATATATTTT. Translated, it gives CAWSSHNTIYF. The full variable domain, completed using reference TRBV30 and TRBJ1-3, is SQTIHQWPATLVQPVGSPLSLECTVEGTSNPNLYWYRQAAGRGLQLLFYSVGIGQISSEVPQNLSASRPQDRQFILSSKKLLLSDSGFYLCAWSSHNTIYFGEGSWLTVV.